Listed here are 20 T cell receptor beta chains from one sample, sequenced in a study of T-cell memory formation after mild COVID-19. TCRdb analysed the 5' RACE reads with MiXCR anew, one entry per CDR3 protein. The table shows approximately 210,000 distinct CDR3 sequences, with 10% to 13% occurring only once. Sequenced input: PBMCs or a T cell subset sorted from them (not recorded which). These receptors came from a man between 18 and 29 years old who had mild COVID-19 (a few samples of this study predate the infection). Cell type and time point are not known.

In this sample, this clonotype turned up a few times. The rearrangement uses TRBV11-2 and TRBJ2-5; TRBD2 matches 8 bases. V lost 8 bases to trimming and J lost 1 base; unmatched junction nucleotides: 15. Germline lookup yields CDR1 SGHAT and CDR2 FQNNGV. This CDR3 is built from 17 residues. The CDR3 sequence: CASRPGRGRGVQETQYF. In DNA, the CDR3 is TGTGCCAGCCGCCCAGGGAGAGGGCGGGGGGTCCAAGAGACCCAGTACTTC.

Here the CDR3 reads CASSQDFRTFTDTQYF. CDR3 in DNA: TGTGCCAGCAGTCAGGACTTCCGAACTTTCACAGATACGCAGTATTTT. The chain couples TRBV6-5 to TRBJ2-3; weak D call: TRBD2 (5 bases). In germline, CDR1 is MNHEY, CDR2 SVGAGI. This CDR3 contains 16 residues. Trimming removed 5 bases from V and 2 bases from J, with 17 bases in between.

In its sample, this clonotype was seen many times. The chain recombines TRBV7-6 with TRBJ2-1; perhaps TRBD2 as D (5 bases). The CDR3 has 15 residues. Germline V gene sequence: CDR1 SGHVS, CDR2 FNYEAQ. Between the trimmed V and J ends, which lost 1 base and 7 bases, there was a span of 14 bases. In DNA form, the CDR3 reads TGTGCCAGCAGCTTAGTAGCGCCCCCGGGTAATGAGCAGTTCTTC. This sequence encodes CASSLVAPPGNEQFF.

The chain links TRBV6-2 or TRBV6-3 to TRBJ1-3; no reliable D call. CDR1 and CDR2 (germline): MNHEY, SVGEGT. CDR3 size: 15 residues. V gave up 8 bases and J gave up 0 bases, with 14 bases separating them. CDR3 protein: CASGRRRSSGNTIYF. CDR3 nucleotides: TGTGCCAGCGGGCGGAGGAGATCCTCTGGAAACACCATATATTTT.

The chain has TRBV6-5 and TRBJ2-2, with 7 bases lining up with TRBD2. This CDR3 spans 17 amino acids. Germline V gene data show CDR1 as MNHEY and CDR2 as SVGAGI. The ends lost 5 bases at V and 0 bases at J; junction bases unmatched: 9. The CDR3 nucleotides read TGTGCCAGCAGTCGGGGGGTGGGAGCCCCGAACACCGGGGAGCTGTTTTTT. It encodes CASSRGVGAPNTGELFF.

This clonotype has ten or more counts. CDR3 sequence (DNA): TGTGCCAGCAGAACGGGGGACTCTCAAGAGACCCAGTACTTC. Translating gives CASRTGDSQETQYF. This sequence joins TRBV6-1 and TRBJ2-5, with D perhaps TRBD2 (6 bases). In germline, CDR1 is MNHNS, CDR2 SASEGT. V lost 6 bases and J 2 bases, leaving 13 bases between the germline ends. The CDR3 has 14 amino acids.

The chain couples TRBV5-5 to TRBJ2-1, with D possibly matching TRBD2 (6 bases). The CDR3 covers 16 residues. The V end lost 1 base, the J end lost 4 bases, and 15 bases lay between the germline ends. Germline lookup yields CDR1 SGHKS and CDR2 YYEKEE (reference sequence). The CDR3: CASSLLPQAGYNEQFF. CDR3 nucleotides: TGTGCCAGCAGCTTGTTACCCCAAGCGGGTTACAATGAGCAGTTCTTC.

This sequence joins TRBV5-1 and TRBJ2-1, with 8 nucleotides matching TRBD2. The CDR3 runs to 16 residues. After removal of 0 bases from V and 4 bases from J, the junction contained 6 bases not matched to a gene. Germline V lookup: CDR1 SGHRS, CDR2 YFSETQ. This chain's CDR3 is CASSLDMSGGYNEQFF. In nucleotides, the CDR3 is TGCGCCAGCAGCTTGGATATGAGCGGGGGATACAATGAGCAGTTCTTC.

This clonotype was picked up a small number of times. The DNA for the CDR3 is TGTGCCAGCAGCCCGATGAACAGGGTTAAACCTGAAGCTTTCTTT. Translated, it gives CASSPMNRVKPEAFF. The chain is built from TRBV4-2 and TRBJ1-1; tentative D call: TRBD1 (6 bases). From germline, CDR1 is LGHNA and CDR2 YNFKEQ. The germline V and J ends were trimmed by 4 bases and 6 bases, with 18 bases remaining between them. This CDR3 contains 15 residues.

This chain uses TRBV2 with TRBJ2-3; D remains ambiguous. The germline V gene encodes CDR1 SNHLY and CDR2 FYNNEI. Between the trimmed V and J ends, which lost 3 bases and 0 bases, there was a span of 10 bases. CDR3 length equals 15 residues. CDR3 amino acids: CASSDDSSSTDTQYF. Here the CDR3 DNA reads TGTGCCAGCAGTGATGACTCGTCAAGCACAGATACGCAGTATTTT. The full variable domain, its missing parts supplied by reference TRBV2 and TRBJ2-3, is EPEVTQTPSHQVTQMGQEVILRCVPISNHLYFYWYRQILGQKVEFLVSFYNNEISEKSEIFDDQFSVERPDGSNFTLKIRSTKLEDSAMYFCASSDDSSSTDTQYFGPGTRLTVL.

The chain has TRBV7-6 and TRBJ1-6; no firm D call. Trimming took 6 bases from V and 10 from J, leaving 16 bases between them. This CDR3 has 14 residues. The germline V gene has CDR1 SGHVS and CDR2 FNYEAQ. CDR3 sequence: CASSQTGPRSPLHF. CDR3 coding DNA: TGTGCCAGCAGTCAAACTGGCCCTAGATCACCCCTCCACTTT.

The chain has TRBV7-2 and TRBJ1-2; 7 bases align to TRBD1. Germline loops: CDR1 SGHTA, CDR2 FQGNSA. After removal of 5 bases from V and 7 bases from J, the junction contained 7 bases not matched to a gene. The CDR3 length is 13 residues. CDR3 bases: TGTGCCAGCAGCGAACAGGGGCCCCGTGGCTACACCTTC. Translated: CASSEQGPRGYTF.

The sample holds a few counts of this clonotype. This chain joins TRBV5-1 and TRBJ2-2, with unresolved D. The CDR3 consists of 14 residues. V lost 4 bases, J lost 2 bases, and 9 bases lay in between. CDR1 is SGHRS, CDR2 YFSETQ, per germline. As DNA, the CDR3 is TGCGCCAGCAGCCAAACTACCAACACCGGGGAGCTGTTTTTT. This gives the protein CASSQTTNTGELFF.

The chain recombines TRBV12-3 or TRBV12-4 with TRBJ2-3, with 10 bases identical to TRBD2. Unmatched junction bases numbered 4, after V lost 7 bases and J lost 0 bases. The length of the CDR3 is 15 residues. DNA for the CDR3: TGTGCCAGCAAGGAGCGGGGGGGGAGCACAGATACGCAGTATTTT. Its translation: CASKERGGSTDTQYF.

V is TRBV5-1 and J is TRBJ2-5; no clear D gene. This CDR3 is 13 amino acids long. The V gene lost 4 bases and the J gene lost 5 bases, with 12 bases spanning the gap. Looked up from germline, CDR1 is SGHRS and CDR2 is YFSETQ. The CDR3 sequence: CASSGTVVETQYF. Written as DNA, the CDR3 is TGCGCCAGCAGCGGCACGGTGGTCGAGACCCAGTACTTC.

CDR3 sequence reads: CASSLRQDNEKLFF. CDR3 DNA sequence: TGTGCCAGCAGCTTAAGGCAGGATAATGAAAAACTGTTTTTT. V and J are TRBV7-9 and TRBJ1-4, with D uncertain. Trimming cost V 2 bases and J 4 bases, with 8 bases left between them. The CDR3 consists of 14 residues. The V gene's germline CDR1 is SEHNR and CDR2 FQNEAQ (reference sequence).

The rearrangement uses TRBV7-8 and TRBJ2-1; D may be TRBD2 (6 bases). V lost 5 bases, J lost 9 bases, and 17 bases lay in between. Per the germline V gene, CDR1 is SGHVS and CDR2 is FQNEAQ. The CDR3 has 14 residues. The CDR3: CASSPRTTGGEQFF. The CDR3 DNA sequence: TGTGCCAGCAGCCCTCGGACTACCGGGGGTGAGCAGTTCTTC.

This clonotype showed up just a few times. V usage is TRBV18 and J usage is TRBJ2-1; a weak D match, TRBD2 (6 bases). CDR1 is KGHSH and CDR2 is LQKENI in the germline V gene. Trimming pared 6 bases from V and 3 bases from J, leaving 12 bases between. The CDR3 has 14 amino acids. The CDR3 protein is CASSGGTIYNEQFF. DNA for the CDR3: TGTGCCAGCTCGGGAGGAACCATCTACAATGAGCAGTTCTTC.

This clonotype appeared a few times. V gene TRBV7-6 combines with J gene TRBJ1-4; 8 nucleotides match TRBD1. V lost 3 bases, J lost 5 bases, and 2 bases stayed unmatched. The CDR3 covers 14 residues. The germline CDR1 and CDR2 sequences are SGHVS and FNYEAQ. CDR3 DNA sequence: TGTGCCAGCAGCTTGCGACAGGGGAATGAAAAACTGTTTTTT. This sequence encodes CASSLRQGNEKLFF. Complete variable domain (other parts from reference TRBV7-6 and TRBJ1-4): GAGVSQSPRYKVTKRGQDVALRCDPISGHVSLYWYRQALGQGPEFLTYFNYEAQQDKSGLPNDRFSAERPEGSISTLTIQRTEQRDSAMYRCASSLRQGNEKLFFGSGTQLSVL.

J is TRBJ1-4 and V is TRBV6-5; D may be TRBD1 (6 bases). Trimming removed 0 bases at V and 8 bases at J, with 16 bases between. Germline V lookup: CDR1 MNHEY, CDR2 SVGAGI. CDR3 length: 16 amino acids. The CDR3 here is CASSYSGGPGVEKLFF. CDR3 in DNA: TGTGCCAGCAGTTACTCCGGGGGGCCGGGTGTGGAAAAACTGTTTTTT.